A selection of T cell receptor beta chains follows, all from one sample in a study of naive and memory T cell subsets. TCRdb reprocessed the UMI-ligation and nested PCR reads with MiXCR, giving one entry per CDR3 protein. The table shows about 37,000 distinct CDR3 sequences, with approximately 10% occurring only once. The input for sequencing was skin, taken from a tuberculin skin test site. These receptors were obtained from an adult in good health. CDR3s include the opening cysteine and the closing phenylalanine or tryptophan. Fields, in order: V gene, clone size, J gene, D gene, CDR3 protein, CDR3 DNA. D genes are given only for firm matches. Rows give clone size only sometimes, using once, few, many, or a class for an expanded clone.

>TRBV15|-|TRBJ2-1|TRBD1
CATSRSRGQKYYNEQFF
TGTGCCACCAGCAGATCCCGGGGACAGAAATACTACAATGAGCAGTTCTTC
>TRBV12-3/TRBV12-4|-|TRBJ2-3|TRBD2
CASSSLARSDTQYF
TGTGCCAGCAGTTCACTAGCGCGCTCAGATACGCAGTATTTT
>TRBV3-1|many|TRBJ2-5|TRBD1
CASSQNIGTEETQYF
TGTGCCAGCAGCCAAAATATTGGGACAGAAGAGACCCAGTACTTC
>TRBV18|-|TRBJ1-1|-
CASSPQGGRMVSEAFF
TGTGCCAGCTCACCCCAAGGGGGGCGCATGGTCTCTGAAGCTTTCTTT
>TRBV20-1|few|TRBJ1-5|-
CSARKLYSNQPQLF
TGCAGTGCTAGAAAGTTGTATAGCAATCAGCCCCAGCTTTTT
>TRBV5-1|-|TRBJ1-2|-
CASSFTGVTYGYTF
TGCGCCAGCAGCTTTACGGGAGTAACCTATGGCTACACCTTC
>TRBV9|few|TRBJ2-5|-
CASSPRDGLETQYF
TGTGCCAGCAGCCCTCGGGACGGGCTGGAGACCCAGTACTTC
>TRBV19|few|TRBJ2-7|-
CASTTRRGGTYEQYF
TGTGCCAGTACCACCCGAAGGGGCGGGACCTACGAGCAGTACTTC
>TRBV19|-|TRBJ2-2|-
CASSIGGAELFF
TGTGCCAGTAGTATTGGGGGCGCTGAGCTGTTTTTT
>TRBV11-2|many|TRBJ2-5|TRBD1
CASSPGQKRETQYF
TGTGCCAGCAGCCCGGGACAGAAGCGAGAGACCCAGTACTTC
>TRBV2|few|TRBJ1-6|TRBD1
CASSDYRTGGGYNSPLHF
TGTGCCAGCAGTGACTACCGGACAGGGGGAGGCTATAATTCACCCCTCCACTTT
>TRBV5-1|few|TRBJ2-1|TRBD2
CASSLGTSGGDEQFF
TGCGCCAGCAGCTTGGGGACTAGCGGGGGGGATGAGCAGTTCTTC
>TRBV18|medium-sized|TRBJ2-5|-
CASSDGQQETQYF
TGTGCCAGCTCAGACGGACAGCAAGAGACCCAGTACTTC
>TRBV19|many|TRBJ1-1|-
CASSQTRGSPRGLNTEAFF
TGTGCCAGTAGCCAGACTAGGGGCTCACCGAGGGGTCTGAACACTGAAGCTTTCTTT
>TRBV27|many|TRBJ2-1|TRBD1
CASSLSRGHEQFF
TGTGCCAGCAGTTTATCAAGGGGGCATGAGCAGTTCTTC
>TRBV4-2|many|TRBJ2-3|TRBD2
CASSQGLAGGPDTQYF
TGTGCCAGCAGCCAGGGACTAGCGGGAGGGCCAGATACGCAGTATTTT
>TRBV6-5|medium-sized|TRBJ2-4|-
CASSYSEGAENIQYF
TGTGCCAGCAGTTACTCGGAAGGGGCAGAAAACATTCAGTACTTC
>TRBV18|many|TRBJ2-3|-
CASSPDHRGTDTQYF
TGTGCCAGCTCACCAGACCATCGTGGCACAGATACGCAGTATTTT
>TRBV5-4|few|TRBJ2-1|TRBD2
CASSLVAGGAYNEQFF
TGTGCCAGCAGCTTGGTAGCGGGAGGTGCCTACAATGAGCAGTTCTTC
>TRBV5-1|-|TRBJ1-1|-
CASSLAQFGVPEAFF
TGCGCCAGCAGCTTGGCCCAATTCGGGGTACCTGAAGCTTTCTTT
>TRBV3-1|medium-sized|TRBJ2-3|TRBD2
CASSPTSGSTDTQYF
TGTGCCAGCAGCCCGACTAGCGGTAGCACAGATACGCAGTATTTT
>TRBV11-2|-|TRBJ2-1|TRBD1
CASSLAGGRGQGTYNEQFF
TGTGCCAGCAGCTTAGCCGGGGGAAGGGGACAGGGGACCTACAATGAGCAGTTCTTC
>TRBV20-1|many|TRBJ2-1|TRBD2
CSASPGTSGYNEQFF
TGCAGTGCTAGTCCCGGGACTAGCGGTTACAATGAGCAGTTCTTC
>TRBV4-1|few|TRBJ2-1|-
CASSRTDYNEQFF
TGCGCCAGCAGCCGGACAGACTACAATGAGCAGTTCTTC
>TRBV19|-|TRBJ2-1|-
CASRGSKGRLTSEQFF
TGTGCCAGTAGGGGATCTAAGGGACGACTAACCAGTGAGCAGTTCTTC
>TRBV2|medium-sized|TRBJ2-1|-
CASTTVLGYEQFF
TGTGCCAGCACCACCGTGCTAGGGTATGAGCAGTTCTTC
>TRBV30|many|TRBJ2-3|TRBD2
CAWSSTSGYGDTQYF
TGTGCCTGGAGTAGCACTAGCGGTTATGGAGATACGCAGTATTTT
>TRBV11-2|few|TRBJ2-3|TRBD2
CASSLDLGEGLSTDTQYF
TGTGCCAGCAGCTTAGATCTCGGGGAGGGCTTGTCCACAGATACGCAGTATTTT
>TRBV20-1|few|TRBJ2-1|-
CSARETRTLLNEQFF
TGCAGTGCTAGGGAGACTAGGACTCTTTTGAATGAGCAGTTCTTC
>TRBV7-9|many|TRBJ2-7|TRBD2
CASSSRLAGGREQYF
TGTGCCAGCAGCTCAAGACTAGCGGGAGGGCGAGAGCAGTACTTC
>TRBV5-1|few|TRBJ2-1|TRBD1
CASTLGQGEVNEQFF
TGCGCCAGCACCCTGGGACAGGGGGAGGTAAATGAGCAGTTCTTC
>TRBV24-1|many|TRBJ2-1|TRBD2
CATSAEGSSGNSYNEQFF
TGTGCCACCAGTGCCGAGGGGTCTAGCGGGAACTCCTACAATGAGCAGTTCTTC
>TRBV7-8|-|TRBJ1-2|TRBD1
CASSLDRGWAGVNGYTF
TGTGCCAGCAGCCTAGACAGGGGCTGGGCGGGAGTGAATGGCTACACCTTC
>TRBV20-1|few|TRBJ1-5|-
CSASRGLNQPQHF
TGCAGTGCTTCCCGGGGCCTCAATCAGCCCCAGCATTTT
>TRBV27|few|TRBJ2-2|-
CASSPRQGSGELFF
TGTGCCAGCAGTCCGCGCCAGGGGTCCGGGGAGCTGTTTTTT
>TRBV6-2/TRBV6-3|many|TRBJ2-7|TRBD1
CASRSRDRHVEQYF
TGTGCCAGCAGAAGCCGGGACAGACATGTGGAGCAGTACTTC
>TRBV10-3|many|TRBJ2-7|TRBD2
CAIGSGGAYEQYF
TGTGCCATCGGTAGCGGGGGTGCCTACGAGCAGTACTTC
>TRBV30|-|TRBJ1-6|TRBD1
CAWSPRDRGFNSPLHF
TGTGCCTGGAGTCCCCGGGACAGGGGCTTTAATTCACCCCTCCACTTT
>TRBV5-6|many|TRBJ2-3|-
CASSPNGPTSTDTQYF
TGTGCCAGCAGCCCGAATGGCCCTACTAGCACAGATACGCAGTATTTT
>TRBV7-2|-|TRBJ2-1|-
CASSLECFNEQFF
TGTGCCAGCAGCTTAGAGTGTTTCAATGAGCAGTTCTTC
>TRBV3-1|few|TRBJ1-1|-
CASSQDLDQSTAFF
TGTGCCAGCAGCCAAGATCTTGATCAGTCGACAGCTTTCTTT